This entry is about one T cell receptor beta chain. The sample comes from a study of T cells in Graves' hyperthyroidism and ophthalmopathy. The CDR3 runs 13 residues. Germline values: CDR1 SGHDT, CDR2 YYEEEE. Amplification yielded TCR beta CDR3 regions, with RNA transcripts as the source. The HTBI set primed first-round TCR CDR3 RT-PCR. TCRdb fed the multiplex PCR reads into MiXCR, producing one record per CDR3 protein. The sample comprises around 600,000 distinct CDR3 sequences, around 13% of which are singletons, and about 12% rests with the top ten. The specimen sequenced was blood. This TCR derives from a woman aged 45-60 years with Graves' ophthalmopathy. V usage is TRBV5-6 and J usage is TRBJ2-5, with D unresolved. CDR3 coding DNA: TGTGCGACGCATGGAAGAAACCAAGAGACCCAGTACTTC. Its translation is CATHGRNQETQYF. Full variable domain (remainder filled in from reference TRBV5-6 and TRBJ2-5): DAGVTQSPTHLIKTRGQQVTLRCSPKSGHDTVSWYQQALGQGPQFIFQYYEEEERQRGNFPDRFSGHQFPNYSSELNVNALLLGDSALYLCATHGRNQETQYFGPGTRLLVL.